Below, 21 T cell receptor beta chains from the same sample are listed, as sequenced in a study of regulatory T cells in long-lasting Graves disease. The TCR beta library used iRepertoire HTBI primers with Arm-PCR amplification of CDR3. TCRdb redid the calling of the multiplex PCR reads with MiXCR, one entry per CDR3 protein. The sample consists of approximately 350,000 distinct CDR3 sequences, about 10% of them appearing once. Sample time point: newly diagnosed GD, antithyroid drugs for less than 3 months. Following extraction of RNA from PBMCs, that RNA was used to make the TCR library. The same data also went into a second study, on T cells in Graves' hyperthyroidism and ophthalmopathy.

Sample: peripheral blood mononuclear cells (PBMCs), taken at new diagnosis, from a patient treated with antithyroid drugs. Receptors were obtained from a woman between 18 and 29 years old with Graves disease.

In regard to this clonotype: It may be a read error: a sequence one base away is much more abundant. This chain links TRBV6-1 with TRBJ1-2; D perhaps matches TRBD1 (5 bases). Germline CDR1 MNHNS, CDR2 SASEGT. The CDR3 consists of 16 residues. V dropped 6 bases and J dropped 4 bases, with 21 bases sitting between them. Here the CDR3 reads CASSIRGVDTGYGYTF. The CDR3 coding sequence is TGTGCCAGCAGCATACGGGGGGTGGACACCGGCTATGGCTACACCTTC.

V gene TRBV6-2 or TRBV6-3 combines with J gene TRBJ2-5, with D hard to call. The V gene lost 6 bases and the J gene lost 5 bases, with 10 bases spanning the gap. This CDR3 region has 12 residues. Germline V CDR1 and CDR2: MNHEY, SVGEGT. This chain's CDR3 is CASRTQWETQYF. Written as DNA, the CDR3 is TGTGCCAGCAGAACCCAGTGGGAGACCCAGTACTTC.

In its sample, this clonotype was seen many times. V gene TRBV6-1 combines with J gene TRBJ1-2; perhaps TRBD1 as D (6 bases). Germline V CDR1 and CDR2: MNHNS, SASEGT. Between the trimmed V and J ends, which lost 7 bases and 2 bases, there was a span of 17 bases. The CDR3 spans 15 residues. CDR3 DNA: TGTGCCAGCATTGACCCGGCCCAGGGGAACTATGGCTACACCTTC. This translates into CASIDPAQGNYGYTF.

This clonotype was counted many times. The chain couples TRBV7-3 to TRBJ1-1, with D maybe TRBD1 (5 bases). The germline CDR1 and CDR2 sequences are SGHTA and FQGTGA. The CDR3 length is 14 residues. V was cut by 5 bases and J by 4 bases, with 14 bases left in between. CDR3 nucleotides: TGTGCCAGCAGCGCCAAAGGGGCCCCCACTGAAGCTTTCTTT. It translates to CASSAKGAPTEAFF.

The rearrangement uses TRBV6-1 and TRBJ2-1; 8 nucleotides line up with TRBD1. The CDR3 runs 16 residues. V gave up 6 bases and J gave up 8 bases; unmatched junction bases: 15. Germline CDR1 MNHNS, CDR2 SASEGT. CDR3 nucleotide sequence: TGTGCCAGCAGACCATTAGGACAGGGCAGCGGTGATGAGCAGTTCTTC. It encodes CASRPLGQGSGDEQFF.

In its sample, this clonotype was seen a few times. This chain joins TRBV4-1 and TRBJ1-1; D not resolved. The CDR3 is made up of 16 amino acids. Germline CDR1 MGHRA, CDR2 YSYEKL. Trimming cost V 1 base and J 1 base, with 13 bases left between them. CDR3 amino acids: CASSQVLQRANTEAFF. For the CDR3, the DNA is TGCGCCAGCAGCCAAGTTTTACAACGAGCGAACACTGAAGCTTTCTTT.

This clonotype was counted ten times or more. This chain's CDR3 is CASSLRTGMNTEAFF. CDR3 DNA: TGTGCCAGCAGCCTCCGGACAGGGATGAACACTGAAGCTTTCTTT. This chain links TRBV7-2 with TRBJ1-1; 8 bases map to TRBD1. Unmatched junction bases numbered 5, after V lost 5 bases and J lost 0 bases. Germline V lookup: CDR1 SGHTA, CDR2 FQGNSA. This CDR3 is 15 amino acids long.

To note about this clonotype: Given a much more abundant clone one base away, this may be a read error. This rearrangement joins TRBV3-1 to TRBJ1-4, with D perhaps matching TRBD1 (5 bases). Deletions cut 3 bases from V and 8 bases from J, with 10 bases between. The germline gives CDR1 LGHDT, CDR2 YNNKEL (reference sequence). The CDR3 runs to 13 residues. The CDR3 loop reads CASSHQGNEKLFF. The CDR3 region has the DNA TGTGCCAGCAGCCACCAGGGAAACGAAAAACTGTTTTTT.

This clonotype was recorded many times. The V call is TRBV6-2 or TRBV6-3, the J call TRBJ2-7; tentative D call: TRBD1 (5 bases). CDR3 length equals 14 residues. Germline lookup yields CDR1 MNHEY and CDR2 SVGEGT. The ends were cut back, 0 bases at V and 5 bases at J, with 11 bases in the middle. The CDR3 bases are TGTGCCAGCAGTTACTCAAGGGGTTTCAACGAGCAGTACGTC. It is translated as CASSYSRGFNEQYV.

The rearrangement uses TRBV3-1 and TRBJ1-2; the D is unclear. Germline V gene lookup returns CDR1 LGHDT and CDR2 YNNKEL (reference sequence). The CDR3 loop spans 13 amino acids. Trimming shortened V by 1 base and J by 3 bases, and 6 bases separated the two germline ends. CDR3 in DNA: TGTGCCAGCAGCCAAGGATGGTACTATGGCTACACCTTC. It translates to CASSQGWYYGYTF.

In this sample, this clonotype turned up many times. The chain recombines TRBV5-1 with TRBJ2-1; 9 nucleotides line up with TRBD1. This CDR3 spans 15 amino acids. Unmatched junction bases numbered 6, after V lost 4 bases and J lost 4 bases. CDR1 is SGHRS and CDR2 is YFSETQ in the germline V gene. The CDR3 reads CASSTGTGIYNEQFF. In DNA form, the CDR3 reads TGCGCCAGCAGCACGGGGACAGGGATTTACAATGAGCAGTTCTTC.

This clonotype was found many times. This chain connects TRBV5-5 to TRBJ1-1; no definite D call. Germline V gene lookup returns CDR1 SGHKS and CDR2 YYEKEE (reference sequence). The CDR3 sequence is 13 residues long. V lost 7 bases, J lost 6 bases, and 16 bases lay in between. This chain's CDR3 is CASQEVWYSEAFF. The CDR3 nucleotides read TGTGCCAGCCAGGAGGTGTGGTATTCTGAAGCTTTCTTT.

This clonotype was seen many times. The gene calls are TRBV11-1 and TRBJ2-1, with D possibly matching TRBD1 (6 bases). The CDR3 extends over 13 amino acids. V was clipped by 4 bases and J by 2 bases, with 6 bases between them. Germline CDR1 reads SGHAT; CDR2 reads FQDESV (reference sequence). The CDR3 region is CASSWTAYNEQFF. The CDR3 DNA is TGTGCCAGCAGCTGGACAGCCTACAATGAGCAGTTCTTC.

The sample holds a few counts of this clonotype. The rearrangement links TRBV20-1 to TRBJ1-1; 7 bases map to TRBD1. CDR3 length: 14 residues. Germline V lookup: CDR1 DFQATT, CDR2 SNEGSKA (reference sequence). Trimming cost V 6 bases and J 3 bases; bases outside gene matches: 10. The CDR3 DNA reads TGCAGTGCCGCACAGGGGCACATGGACACTGAAGCTTTCTTT. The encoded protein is CSAAQGHMDTEAFF.

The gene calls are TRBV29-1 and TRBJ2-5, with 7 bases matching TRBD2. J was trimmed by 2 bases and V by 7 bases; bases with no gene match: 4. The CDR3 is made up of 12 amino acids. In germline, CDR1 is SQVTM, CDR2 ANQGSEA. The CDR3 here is CSGQAGQETQYF. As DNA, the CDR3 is TGCAGCGGTCAAGCGGGGCAAGAGACCCAGTACTTC.

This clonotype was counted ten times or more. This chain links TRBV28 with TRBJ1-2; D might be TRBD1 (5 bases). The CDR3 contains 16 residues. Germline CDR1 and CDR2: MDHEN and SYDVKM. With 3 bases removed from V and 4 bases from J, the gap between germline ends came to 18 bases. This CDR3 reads CASSLNSPKRGYGYTF. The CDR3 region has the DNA TGTGCCAGCAGTTTGAACAGTCCCAAGAGGGGCTATGGCTACACCTTC.

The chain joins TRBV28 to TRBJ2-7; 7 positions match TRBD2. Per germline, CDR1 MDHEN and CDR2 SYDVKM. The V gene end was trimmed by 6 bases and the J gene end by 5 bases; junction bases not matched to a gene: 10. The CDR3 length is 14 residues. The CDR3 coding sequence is TGTGCCAGCAGAATGGGGGGGTCTCGGCACGAGCAGTACTTC. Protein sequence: CASRMGGSRHEQYF.

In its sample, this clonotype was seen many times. The CDR3 loop reads CATDRDTEAFF. The CDR3 DNA reads TGTGCCACCGACAGGGACACTGAAGCTTTCTTT. This rearrangement joins TRBV2 to TRBJ1-1; 7 bases are a match to TRBD1. Trimming at V came to 10 bases and at J to 3 bases, leaving 2 bases not matched to a gene. This CDR3 has 11 amino acids. CDR1 is SNHLY, CDR2 FYNNEI, per germline.

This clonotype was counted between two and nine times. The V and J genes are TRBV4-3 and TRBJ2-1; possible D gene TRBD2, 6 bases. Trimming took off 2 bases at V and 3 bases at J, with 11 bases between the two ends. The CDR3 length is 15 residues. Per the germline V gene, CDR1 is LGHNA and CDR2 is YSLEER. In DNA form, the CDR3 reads TGCGCCAGCAGCCAATCCCCCGGGGGCTACAATGAGCAGTTCTTC. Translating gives CASSQSPGGYNEQFF.

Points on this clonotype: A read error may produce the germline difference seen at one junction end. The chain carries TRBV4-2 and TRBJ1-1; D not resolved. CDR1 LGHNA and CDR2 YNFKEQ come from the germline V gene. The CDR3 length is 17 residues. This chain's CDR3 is CARSQVSGRPPGSGAFF. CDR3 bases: TGTGCCAGAAGCCAAGTGTCCGGGAGACCCCCGGGATCTGGAGCTTTCTTT.

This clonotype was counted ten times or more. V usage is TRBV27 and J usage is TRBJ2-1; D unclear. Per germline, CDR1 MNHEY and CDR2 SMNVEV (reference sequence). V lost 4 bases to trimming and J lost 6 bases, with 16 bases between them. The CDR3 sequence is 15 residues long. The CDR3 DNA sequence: TGTGCCAGCAGTTCTCTCCCTGGGTTAACCAATGAGCAGTTCTTC. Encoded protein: CASSSLPGLTNEQFF.